This is a list of T cell receptor beta chains from one sample in a study of blood T cell repertoires in COVID-19. Here immunoSEQ multiplex PCR was the method, and the copy in TCRdb shows in-frame clones only, minus some. The data contain nearly 110,000 clones, 65% to 80% of them seen just once; the ten biggest clones take up over 4%. Material: peripheral blood. Receptor source: an older man with acute or convalescent COVID-19. Each CDR3 is given with its conserved first and last residue. Each record gives: D gene, V gene, clone size, J gene, CDR3 protein, CDR3 DNA. The D gene is left open where the match is weak. A clone size is listed for some rows: how often the clone was seen (once, few, many), or a class if it is expanded.

TRBD1	TRBV7-8	-	TRBJ1-6	CASSLQGDYNSPLHF	TGTGCCAGCAGCTTACAGGGGGATTATAATTCACCCCTCCACTTT
TRBD2	TRBV4-3	-	TRBJ2-2	CASSRSGRGRDGELFF	TGCGCCAGCAGCCGGTCGGGGAGGGGCCGGGACGGGGAGCTGTTTTTT
-	TRBV7-6	-	TRBJ2-7	CASSLGPGNYEQYF	TGTGCCAGCAGCTTAGGTCCAGGAAACTACGAGCAGTACTTC
TRBD1	TRBV6-4	once	TRBJ1-6	CASSPGQGGSPLHF	TGTGCCAGCAGTCCGGGACAGGGGGGGTCACCCCTCCACTTT
-	TRBV29-1	-	TRBJ1-2	CSVPRGGYGYTF	TGCAGCGTTCCCAGGGGCGGGTATGGCTACACCTTC
TRBD2	TRBV9	once	TRBJ2-1	CASSVAPSGGYYNEQFF	TGTGCCAGCAGCGTAGCTCCTAGCGGGGGGTACTACAATGAGCAGTTCTTC
-	TRBV25-1	few	TRBJ2-7	CASSGLGHQSTYEQYF	TGTGCCAGCAGTGGGCTCGGACACCAATCAACCTACGAGCAGTACTTC
TRBD1	TRBV7-7	-	TRBJ2-3	CASSLLGQPGSRDTQYF	TGTGCTAGCAGCTTACTGGGACAGCCAGGATCAAGGGATACGCAGTATTTT
-	TRBV29-1	-	TRBJ2-1	CSVGGGSNEQFF	TGCAGCGTTGGGGGGGGCTCCAATGAGCAGTTCTTC
-	TRBV14	-	TRBJ1-2	CASSQDTFYGYTF	TGTGCCAGCAGCCAAGACACATTCTATGGCTACACCTTC
TRBD2	TRBV27	-	TRBJ2-7	CASSFSGLHYEQYF	TGTGCCAGCAGTTTCTCGGGACTACACTACGAGCAGTACTTC
TRBD1	TRBV7-3	once	TRBJ2-1	CASSRRDRGEEQFF	TGTGCCAGCAGCCGTCGGGACAGGGGGGAAGAGCAGTTCTTC
TRBD1	TRBV9	-	TRBJ1-3	CASSVEPTGQGGNTIYF	TGTGCCAGCAGCGTAGAGCCGACAGGGCAAGGGGGAAACACCATATATTTT
TRBD1	TRBV5-1	few	TRBJ1-6	CASSLGQGFSPLHF	TGCGCCAGCAGCTTGGGACAGGGCTTTTCACCCCTCCACTTT
TRBD2	TRBV7-2	-	TRBJ2-7	CASSLGGGAYEQYF	TGTGCCAGCAGCTTAGGTGGGGGGGCCTACGAGCAGTACTTC
-	TRBV12-5	-	TRBJ1-6	CASGLVRLPGYNSPLHF	TGTGCTAGTGGTTTGGTCCGACTCCCCGGCTATAATTCACCCCTCCACTTT
-	TRBV3-1/TRBV3-2	-	TRBJ2-7	CASSTRTGF	TGTGCCAGCAGCACCCGGACGGGGTTC
-	TRBV20-1	-	TRBJ2-5	CSASIAGPLQETQYF	TGCAGTGCTAGTATTGCGGGGCCACTCCAAGAGACCCAGTACTTC
-	TRBV9	-	TRBJ2-3	CASSVAGHTDTQYF	TGTGCCAGCAGCGTTGCGGGTCACACAGATACGCAGTATTTT
-	TRBV19	-	TRBJ1-4	CASSILETDEKLFF	TGTGCCAGTAGTATACTCGAAACAGATGAAAAACTGTTTTTT
TRBD1	TRBV2	-	TRBJ2-2	CASSGQGPINTGELFF	TGTGCCAGCAGTGGACAGGGGCCTATTAACACCGGGGAGCTGTTTTTT
-	TRBV21-1	-	TRBJ2-1	CASRIQLGNEQFF	TGTGCCAGCAGGATCCAGCTAGGTAATGAGCAGTTCTTC
-	TRBV7-2	-	TRBJ2-5	CASSYKETQYF	TGTGCCAGCAGCTATAAAGAGACCCAGTACTTC
-	TRBV27	-	TRBJ2-7	CASSLKGQNFYSYEQYF	TGTGCCAGCAGTTTAAAGGGGCAGAATTTTTACTCCTACGAGCAGTACTTC
TRBD2	TRBV12-5	-	TRBJ2-7	CASVPSGGVNEQYF	TGTGCTAGTGTGCCGAGCGGGGGGGTTAACGAGCAGTACTTC
-	TRBV5-6	-	TRBJ2-1	CASSLGSWDEQFF	TGTGCCAGCAGCCTGGGGAGCTGGGATGAGCAGTTCTTC
TRBD2	TRBV18	-	TRBJ2-3	CASSPPAGVTDTQYF	TGTGCCAGCTCACCACCCGCGGGGGTCACAGATACGCAGTATTTT
-	TRBV5-1	-	TRBJ2-1	CASKQGWDDEQFF	TGCGCCAGCAAGCAGGGATGGGATGATGAGCAGTTCTTC
TRBD1	TRBV6-5	-	TRBJ2-7	CATSRDRGYEQYF	TGTGCCACCTCCCGTGACAGGGGGTACGAGCAGTACTTC
TRBD2	TRBV7-2	-	TRBJ2-1	CASSLMGGVYNEQFF	TGTGCCAGCAGCTTAATGGGGGGGGTCTACAATGAGCAGTTCTTC
TRBD1	TRBV10-1	-	TRBJ1-5	CASSETGASNQPQHF	TGCGCCAGCAGTGAGACAGGGGCTAGCAATCAGCCCCAGCATTTT
TRBD2	TRBV27	-	TRBJ2-1	CASTRAPHPLSGAKSLYNEQFF	TGTGCCAGCACTCGGGCCCCCCACCCCTTGAGCGGGGCCAAGAGCCTCTACAATGAGCAGTTCTTC
TRBD1	TRBV19	-	TRBJ1-2	CASQRLQGDYGYTF	TGTGCCAGTCAGCGCCTTCAGGGGGACTATGGCTACACCTTC
-	TRBV7-2	few	TRBJ1-2	CASSLEGGPGRYGYTF	TGTGCCAGCAGCTTAGAAGGAGGGCCAGGGAGGTATGGCTACACCTTC
-	TRBV18	-	TRBJ2-7	CASSPRDNYEQYF	TGTGCCAGCTCACCACGCGACAACTACGAGCAGTACTTC
-	TRBV3-1/TRBV3-2	-	TRBJ1-1	CASSPQGRDTEAFF	TGTGCCAGCAGCCCTCAGGGTCGGGACACTGAAGCTTTCTTT
TRBD1	TRBV19	-	TRBJ1-2	CASSDQRRDSAYGYTF	TGTGCCAGTAGTGATCAAAGACGGGACAGTGCCTATGGCTACACCTTC
TRBD1	TRBV6-6	many	TRBJ1-5	CASSDRGIQPQHF	TGTGCCAGCAGCGACAGGGGAATACAGCCCCAGCATTTT
-	TRBV7-3	-	TRBJ1-1	CASSQSGETEAFF	TGTGCCAGCAGCCAAAGTGGGGAGACTGAAGCTTTCTTT
-	TRBV7-8	-	TRBJ2-1	CASSLEESSYNEQFF	TGTGCCAGCAGCTTAGAGGAGAGCTCCTACAATGAGCAGTTCTTC
TRBD2	TRBV6-5	-	TRBJ2-1	CASSYSGGLAHEQFF	TGTGCCAGCAGTTACTCGGGCGGACTAGCCCATGAGCAGTTCTTC
TRBD1	TRBV5-6	-	TRBJ2-7	CASSSGTAYLSYEQYF	TGTGCCAGCAGCTCCGGGACAGCCTACCTCTCCTACGAGCAGTACTTC
TRBD1	TRBV4-2	-	TRBJ1-1	CASGQPDRPNTEAFF	TGTGCCAGCGGCCAACCGGACAGGCCAAACACTGAAGCTTTCTTT
TRBD2	TRBV27	-	TRBJ2-1	CASSFQRRLAGYNEQFF	TGTGCCAGCAGTTTTCAGCGACGACTAGCGGGGTACAATGAGCAGTTCTTC
-	TRBV2	-	TRBJ1-5	CASSTPMTDSNQPQHF	TGTGCCAGCAGTACCCCAATGACAGATAGCAATCAGCCCCAGCATTTT
TRBD2	TRBV12-5	-	TRBJ2-1	CASGLVPGGGSNEQFF	TGTGCTAGTGGTTTGGTACCTGGCGGGGGTAGCAATGAGCAGTTCTTC
TRBD2	TRBV18	-	TRBJ2-7	CASSPLIGGGAEKNEQYF	TGTGCCAGCTCACCACTTATTGGCGGGGGGGCGGAGAAAAACGAGCAGTACTTC
-	TRBV11-1	few	TRBJ1-1	CASSQDITTEAFF	TGTGCCAGCAGCCAGGACATTACCACTGAAGCTTTCTTT
TRBD1	TRBV24-1	-	TRBJ2-2	CATSDGQGRYGNTGELFF	TGTGCCACCAGTGATGGACAGGGGCGGTACGGGAACACCGGGGAGCTGTTTTTT
-	TRBV9	-	TRBJ1-5	CASSSDSYSNQPQHF	TGTGCCAGCAGCTCGGACAGCTATAGCAATCAGCCCCAGCATTTT
-	TRBV19	once	TRBJ2-2	CASNRELPGELFF	TGTGCCAGTAACAGGGAACTCCCCGGGGAGCTGTTTTTT